The text below deals with one T cell receptor beta chain. This entry belongs to a study of PD-1 and CTLA-4 blockade in melanoma. Sequencing was performed with immunoSEQ multiplex PCR; in TCRdb, only in-frame clones are kept and a portion is missing. This sample has tens of thousands of clones, with roughly 90% found just once. Germline V gives CDR1 MNHEY, CDR2 SMNVEV (reference sequence). CDR3 length equals 16 residues. Trimming removed 6 bases at V and 0 bases at J, with 15 bases between. The V and J genes are TRBV27 and TRBJ2-1; possibly TRBD2 for D (6 bases). This TCR came from a human donor with melanoma. The source material was CD8+ T cells from peripheral blood, sampled from a patient given anti-PD-1 treatment. The CDR3 bases are TGTGCCAGCAGCCCCGAACGGGGGAGCTCCTACAATGAGCAGTTCTTC. Translated: CASSPERGSSYNEQFF.